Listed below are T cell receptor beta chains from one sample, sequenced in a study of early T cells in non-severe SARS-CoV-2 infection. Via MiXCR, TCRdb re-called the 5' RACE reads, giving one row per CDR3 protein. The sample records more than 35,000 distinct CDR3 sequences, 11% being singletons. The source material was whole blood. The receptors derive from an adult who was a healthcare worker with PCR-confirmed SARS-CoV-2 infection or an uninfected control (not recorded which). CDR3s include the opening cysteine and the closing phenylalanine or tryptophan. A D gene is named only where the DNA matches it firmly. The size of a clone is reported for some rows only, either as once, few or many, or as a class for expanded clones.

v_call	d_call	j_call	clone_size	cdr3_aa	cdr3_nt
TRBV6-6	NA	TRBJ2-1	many	CASRRADFHEQFF	TGTGCCAGCCGGAGGGCCGACTTTCATGAGCAGTTCTTC
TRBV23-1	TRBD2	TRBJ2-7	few	CASSQSFTGLAGIQYF	TGCGCCAGCAGTCAATCGTTTACGGGACTAGCGGGAATACAGTACTTC
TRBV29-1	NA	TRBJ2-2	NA	CSAAGHTNTGELFF	TGCAGCGCTGCCGGACATACGAACACCGGGGAGCTGTTTTTT
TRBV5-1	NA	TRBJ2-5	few	CASSSGYQETQYF	TGCGCCAGCAGCTCCGGGTACCAAGAGACCCAGTACTTC
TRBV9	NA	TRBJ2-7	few	CASSVGPGISYEQYF	TGTGCCAGCAGCGTTGGGCCAGGGATCTCCTACGAGCAGTACTTC
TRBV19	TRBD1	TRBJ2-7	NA	CASSTGTGTYEQYF	TGTGCCAGTAGCACCGGGACAGGGACGTACGAGCAGTACTTC
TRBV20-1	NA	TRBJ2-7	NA	CSAAAHGEQYF	TGCAGTGCAGCAGCCCACGGGGAGCAGTACTTC
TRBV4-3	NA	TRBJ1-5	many	CASSQDSQGQPQHF	TGCGCCAGCAGCCAAGACTCTCAGGGTCAGCCCCAGCATTTT
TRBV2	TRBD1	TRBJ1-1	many	CAIKRQGNTEAFF	TGTGCCATAAAGAGACAGGGGAACACTGAAGCTTTCTTT
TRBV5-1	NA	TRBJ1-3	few	CASSSGTASGNTIYF	TGCGCCAGCAGCTCCGGGACGGCCTCTGGAAACACCATATATTTT
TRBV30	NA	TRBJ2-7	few	CACSDLYEQYF	TGTGCCTGCAGTGACCTCTACGAGCAGTACTTC
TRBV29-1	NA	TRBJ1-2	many	CSVMEGFYGYTF	TGCAGCGTTATGGAGGGTTTCTATGGCTACACCTTC
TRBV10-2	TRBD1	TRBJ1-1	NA	CASRAGQGDTEAFF	TGCGCCAGCAGAGCGGGACAGGGGGATACTGAAGCTTTCTTT
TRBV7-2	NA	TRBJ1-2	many	CASSPGQTNYGYTF	TGTGCCAGCAGTCCCGGACAGACTAACTATGGCTACACCTTC
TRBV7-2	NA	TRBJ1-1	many	CASSSAPRKTEAFF	TGTGCCAGCAGCTCCGCCCCTCGGAAGACTGAAGCTTTCTTT
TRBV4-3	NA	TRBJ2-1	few	CASSQGVARSSYNEQFF	TGCGCCAGCAGCCAAGGTGTAGCGCGGAGCTCCTACAATGAGCAGTTCTTC
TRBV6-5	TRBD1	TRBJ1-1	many	CASMGTVQEAFF	TGTGCCAGCATGGGGACAGTGCAAGAAGCTTTCTTT
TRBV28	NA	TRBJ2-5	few	CASRAGGGSQETQYF	TGTGCCAGCAGGGCCGGAGGGGGCTCTCAAGAGACCCAGTACTTC
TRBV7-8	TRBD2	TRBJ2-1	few	CASSLVFWAGGKDEQFF	TGTGCCAGCAGCTTAGTTTTTTGGGCGGGAGGGAAGGATGAGCAGTTCTTC
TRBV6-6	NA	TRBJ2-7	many	CASSPAAYEQYF	TGTGCCAGCAGCCCCGCCGCCTACGAGCAGTACTTC
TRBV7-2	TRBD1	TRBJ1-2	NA	CASSPGTGYGYTF	TGTGCCAGCAGCCCAGGGACAGGCTATGGCTACACCTTC
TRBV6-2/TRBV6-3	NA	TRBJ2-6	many	CASNPGANVLTF	TGTGCCAGCAACCCTGGGGCCAACGTCCTGACTTTC
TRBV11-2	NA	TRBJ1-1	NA	CASSLDILNTEAFF	TGTGCCAGCAGCCTCGACATCTTAAACACTGAAGCTTTCTTT
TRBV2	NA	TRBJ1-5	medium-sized	CASSGGRQQPQHF	TGTGCCAGCAGTGGGGGCAGGCAACAGCCCCAGCATTTT
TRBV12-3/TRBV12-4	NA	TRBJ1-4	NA	CASSPRGRSTNEKLFF	TGTGCCAGCAGCCCCAGGGGAAGATCGACTAATGAAAAACTGTTTTTT
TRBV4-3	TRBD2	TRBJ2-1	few	CASSQDSGRNEQFF	TGCGCCAGCAGCCAAGATAGCGGGAGAAATGAGCAGTTCTTC
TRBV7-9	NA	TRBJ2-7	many	CASSPGWQGKQKEQYF	TGTGCCAGCAGCCCCGGGTGGCAGGGGAAGCAAAAAGAGCAGTACTTC
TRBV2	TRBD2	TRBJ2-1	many	CASKNSGSGLEGNEQFF	TGTGCCAGCAAGAATAGCGGGTCGGGGTTAGAGGGGAATGAGCAGTTCTTC
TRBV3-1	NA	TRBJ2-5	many	CASSQVSYQEETQYF	TGTGCCAGCAGCCAAGTGTCGTACCAGGAGGAGACCCAGTACTTC
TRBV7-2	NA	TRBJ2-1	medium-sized	CASSFGRYYQFPNEQFF	TGTGCCAGCAGCTTTGGCCGGTATTACCAATTTCCCAATGAGCAGTTCTTC
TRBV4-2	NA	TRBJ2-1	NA	CASSQDRDNEQFF	TGTGCCAGCAGCCAAGACAGGGACAATGAGCAGTTCTTC
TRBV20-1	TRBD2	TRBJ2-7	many	CSVNGGSIYEQYF	TGCAGCGTTAACGGCGGGAGTATCTACGAGCAGTACTTC
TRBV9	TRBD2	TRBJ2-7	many	CASSVGLAGLSYEQYF	TGTGCCAGCAGCGTAGGACTAGCGGGACTGTCCTACGAGCAGTACTTC
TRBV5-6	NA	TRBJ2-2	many	CASSLFTGPGELFF	TGTGCCAGCAGCTTGTTTACGGGTCCCGGGGAGCTGTTTTTT
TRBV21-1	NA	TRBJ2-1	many	CASSKEPNNEQFF	TGTGCCAGCAGCAAAGAGCCGAACAATGAGCAGTTCTTC
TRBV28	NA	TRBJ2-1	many	CASSFKAEQFF	TGTGCCAGCAGTTTTAAGGCTGAGCAGTTCTTC
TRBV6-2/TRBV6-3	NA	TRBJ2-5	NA	CASRPRSETQYF	TGTGCCAGCAGACCCAGGAGTGAGACCCAGTACTTC
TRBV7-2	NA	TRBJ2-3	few	CASSLGRGKDTQYF	TGTGCCAGCAGCTTGGGCAGGGGTAAAGATACGCAGTATTTT
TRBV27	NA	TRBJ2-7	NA	CASSLQVSYEQYF	TGTGCCAGCAGTTTACAGGTGTCCTACGAGCAGTACTTC
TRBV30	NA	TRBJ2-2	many	CAWIRGANTGELFF	TGTGCCTGGATTCGGGGTGCGAACACCGGGGAGCTGTTTTTT
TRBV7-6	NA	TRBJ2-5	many	CASSAQTTGETQYF	TGTGCCAGCAGCGCACAGACCACGGGGGAGACCCAGTACTTC
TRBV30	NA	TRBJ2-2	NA	CAWSVFGELFF	TGTGCCTGGAGCGTTTTCGGGGAGCTGTTTTTT
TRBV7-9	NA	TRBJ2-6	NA	CASSSGPTGSSGANVLTF	TGTGCCAGCAGCTCAGGACCGACGGGAAGCTCTGGGGCCAACGTCCTGACTTTC
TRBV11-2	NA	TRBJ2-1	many	CASSLLIYNEQFF	TGTGCCAGCAGCTTATTGATTTACAATGAGCAGTTCTTC
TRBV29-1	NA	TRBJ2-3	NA	CSVEDLGPKGPDTQYF	TGCAGCGTTGAAGATCTAGGACCTAAGGGGCCAGATACGCAGTATTTT
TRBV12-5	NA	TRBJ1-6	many	CASGPGTENSPLHF	TGTGCTAGTGGTCCTGGGACGGAAAATTCACCCCTCCACTTT
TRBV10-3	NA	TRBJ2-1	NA	CAIRFSDVYNEQFF	TGTGCCATCAGGTTTTCTGATGTATACAATGAGCAGTTCTTC
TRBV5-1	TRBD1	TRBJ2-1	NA	CASSLNGQGDEQFF	TGCGCCAGCAGCTTGAACGGACAGGGGGATGAGCAGTTCTTC
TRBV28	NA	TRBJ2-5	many	CASSSHLQQYF	TGTGCCAGCAGTTCCCACCTCCAGCAGTACTTC
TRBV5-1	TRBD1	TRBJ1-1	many	CASSRTGTYTEAFF	TGCGCCAGCAGCAGGACAGGGACCTACACTGAAGCTTTCTTT
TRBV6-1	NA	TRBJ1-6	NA	CASTDGPQNFPLHF	TGTGCCAGTACGGACGGCCCCCAAAACTTTCCCCTCCACTTT
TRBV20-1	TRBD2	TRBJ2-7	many	CSALNSGSFYEQYF	TGCAGTGCTTTAAACAGCGGGAGTTTCTACGAGCAGTACTTC
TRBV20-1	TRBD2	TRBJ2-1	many	CSADGRLAGFDEQFF	TGCAGTGCTGATGGCCGCCTAGCGGGATTCGATGAGCAGTTCTTC
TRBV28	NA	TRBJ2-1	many	CASSRLVNEQFF	TGTGCCAGCAGTCGACTAGTCAATGAGCAGTTCTTC